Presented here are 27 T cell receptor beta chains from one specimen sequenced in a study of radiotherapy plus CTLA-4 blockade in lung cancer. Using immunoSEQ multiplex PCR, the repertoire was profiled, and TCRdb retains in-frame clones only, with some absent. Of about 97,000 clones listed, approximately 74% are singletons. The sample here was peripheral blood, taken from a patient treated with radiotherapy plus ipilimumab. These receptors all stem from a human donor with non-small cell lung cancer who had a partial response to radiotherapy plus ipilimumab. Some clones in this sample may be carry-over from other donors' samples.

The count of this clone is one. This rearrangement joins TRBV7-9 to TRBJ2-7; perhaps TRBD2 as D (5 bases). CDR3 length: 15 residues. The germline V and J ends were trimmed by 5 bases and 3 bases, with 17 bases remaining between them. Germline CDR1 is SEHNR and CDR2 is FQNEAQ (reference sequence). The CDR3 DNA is TGTGCCAGCAGCGCCGCAGAGGGTTTGAGCTACGAGCAGTACTTC. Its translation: CASSAAEGLSYEQYF.

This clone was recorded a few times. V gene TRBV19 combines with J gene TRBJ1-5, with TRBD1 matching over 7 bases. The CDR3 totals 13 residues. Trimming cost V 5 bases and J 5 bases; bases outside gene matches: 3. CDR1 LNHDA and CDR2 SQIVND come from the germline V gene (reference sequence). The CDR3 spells CASSWQGDQPQHF. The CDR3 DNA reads TGTGCCAGTAGTTGGCAGGGGGATCAGCCCCAGCATTTT.

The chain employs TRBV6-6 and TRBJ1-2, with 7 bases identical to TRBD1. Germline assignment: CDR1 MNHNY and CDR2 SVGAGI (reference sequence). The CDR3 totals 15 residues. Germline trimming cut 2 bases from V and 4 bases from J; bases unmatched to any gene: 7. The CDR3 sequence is CASSYPDRDLYGYTF. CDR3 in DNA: TGTGCCAGCAGTTACCCTGACAGGGACCTCTATGGCTACACCTTC.

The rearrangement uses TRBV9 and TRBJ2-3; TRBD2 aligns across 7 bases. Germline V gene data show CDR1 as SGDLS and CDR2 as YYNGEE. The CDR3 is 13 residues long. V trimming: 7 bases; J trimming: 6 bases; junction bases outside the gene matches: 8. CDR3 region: CASRRTSGDTQYF. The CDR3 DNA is TGTGCCAGCCGACGGACTAGTGGGGATACGCAGTATTTT.

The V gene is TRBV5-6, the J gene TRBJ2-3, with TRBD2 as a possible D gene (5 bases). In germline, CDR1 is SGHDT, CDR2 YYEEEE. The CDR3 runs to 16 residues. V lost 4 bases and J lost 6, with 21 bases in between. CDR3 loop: CASSVRWRGQRDTQYF. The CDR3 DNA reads TGTGCCAGCAGCGTTAGGTGGAGAGGTCAGCGGGATACGCAGTATTTT.

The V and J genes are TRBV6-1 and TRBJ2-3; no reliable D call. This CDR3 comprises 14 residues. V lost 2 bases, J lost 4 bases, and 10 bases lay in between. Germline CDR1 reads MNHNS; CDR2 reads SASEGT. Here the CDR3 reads CASSEIRWSDTQYF. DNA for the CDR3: TGTGCCAGCAGTGAAATCAGGTGGTCAGATACGCAGTATTTT.

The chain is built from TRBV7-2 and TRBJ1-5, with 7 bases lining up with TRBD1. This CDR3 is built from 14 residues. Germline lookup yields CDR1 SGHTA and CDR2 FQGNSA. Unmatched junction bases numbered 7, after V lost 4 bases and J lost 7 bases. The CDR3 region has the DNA TGTGCCAGCAGCTCGGGACAGAGCAGACAGCCCCAGCATTTT. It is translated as CASSSGQSRQPQHF.

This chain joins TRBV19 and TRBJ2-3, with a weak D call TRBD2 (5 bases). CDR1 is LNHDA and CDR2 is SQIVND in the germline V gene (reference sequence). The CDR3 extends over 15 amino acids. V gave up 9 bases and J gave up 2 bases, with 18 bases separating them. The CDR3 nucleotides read TGTGCCAGCCGGATAACTAGTTACCTCACAGATACGCAGTATTTT. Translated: CASRITSYLTDTQYF.

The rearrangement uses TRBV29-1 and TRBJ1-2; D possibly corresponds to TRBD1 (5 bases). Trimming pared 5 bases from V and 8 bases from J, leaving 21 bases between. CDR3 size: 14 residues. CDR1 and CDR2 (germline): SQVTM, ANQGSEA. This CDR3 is CSVSRLGGVDGYTF. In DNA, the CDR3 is TGCAGCGTTTCTCGGTTGGGGGGAGTAGACGGCTACACCTTC.

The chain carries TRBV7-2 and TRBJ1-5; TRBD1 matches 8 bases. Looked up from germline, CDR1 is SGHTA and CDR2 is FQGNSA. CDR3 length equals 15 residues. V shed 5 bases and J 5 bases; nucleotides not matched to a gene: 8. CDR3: CASSTRTGSHQPQHF. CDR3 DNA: TGTGCCAGCAGCACAAGGACAGGGAGTCATCAGCCCCAGCATTTT.

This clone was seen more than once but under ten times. CDR3 sequence: CSVEQQANTEAFF. The CDR3 DNA reads as TGCAGCGTTGAACAACAGGCGAACACTGAAGCTTTCTTT. The chain joins TRBV29-1 to TRBJ1-1; D is possibly TRBD1 (5 bases). Germline V CDR1 and CDR2: SQVTM, ANQGSEA. With 2 bases removed from V and 1 base from J, the gap between germline ends came to 8 bases. The CDR3 is 13 amino acids.

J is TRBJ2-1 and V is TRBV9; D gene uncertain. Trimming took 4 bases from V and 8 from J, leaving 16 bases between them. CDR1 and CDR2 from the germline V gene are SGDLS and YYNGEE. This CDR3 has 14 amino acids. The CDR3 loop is CASSSELFSDEQFF. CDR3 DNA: TGTGCCAGCAGCTCCGAGCTCTTTTCTGATGAGCAGTTCTTC. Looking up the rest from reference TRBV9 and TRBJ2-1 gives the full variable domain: DSGVTQTPKHLITATGQRVTLRCSPRSGDLSVYWYQQSLDQGLQFLIQYYNGEERAKGNILERFSAQQFPDLHSELNLSSLELGDSALYFCASSSELFSDEQFFGPGTRLTVL.

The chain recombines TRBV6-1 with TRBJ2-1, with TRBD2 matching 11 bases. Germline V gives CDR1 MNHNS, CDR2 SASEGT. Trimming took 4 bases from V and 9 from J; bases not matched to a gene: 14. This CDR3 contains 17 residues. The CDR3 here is CASSVTLLAGERGEQFF. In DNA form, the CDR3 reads TGTGCCAGCAGTGTTACGTTACTAGCGGGAGAACGGGGTGAGCAGTTCTTC.

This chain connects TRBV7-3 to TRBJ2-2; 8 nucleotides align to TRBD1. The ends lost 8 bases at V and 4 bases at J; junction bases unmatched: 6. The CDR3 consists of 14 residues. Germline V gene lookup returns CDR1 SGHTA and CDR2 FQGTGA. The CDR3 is CASARTGFTGELFF. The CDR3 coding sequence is TGTGCCAGCGCTAGGACAGGGTTCACCGGGGAGCTGTTTTTT. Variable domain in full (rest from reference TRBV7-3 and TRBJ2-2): GAGVSQTPSNKVTEKGKYVELRCDPISGHTALYWYRQSLGQGPEFLIYFQGTGAADDSGLPNDRFFAVRPEGSVSTLKIQRTERGDSAVYLCASARTGFTGELFFGEGSRLTVL.

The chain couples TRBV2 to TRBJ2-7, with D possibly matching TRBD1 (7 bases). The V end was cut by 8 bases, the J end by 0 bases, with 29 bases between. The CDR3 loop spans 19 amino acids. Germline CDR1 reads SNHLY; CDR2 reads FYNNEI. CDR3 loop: CASGQTGTAYWEASYEQYF. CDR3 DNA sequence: TGTGCCAGCGGCCAAACCGGGACAGCCTATTGGGAGGCCTCCTACGAGCAGTACTTC.

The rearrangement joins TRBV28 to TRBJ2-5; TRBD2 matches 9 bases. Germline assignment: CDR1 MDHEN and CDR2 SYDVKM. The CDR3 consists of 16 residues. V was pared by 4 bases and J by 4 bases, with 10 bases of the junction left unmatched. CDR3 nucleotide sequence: TGTGCCAGCAGTTCCCATAGCGGGGGTGAAAGAGAGACCCAGTACTTC. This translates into CASSSHSGGERETQYF.

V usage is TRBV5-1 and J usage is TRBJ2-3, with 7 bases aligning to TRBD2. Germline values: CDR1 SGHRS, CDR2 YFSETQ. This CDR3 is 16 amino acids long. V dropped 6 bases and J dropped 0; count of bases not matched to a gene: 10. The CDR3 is CASNEGGALSTDTQYF. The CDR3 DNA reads TGCGCCAGCAATGAGGGAGGGGCGCTTAGCACAGATACGCAGTATTTT. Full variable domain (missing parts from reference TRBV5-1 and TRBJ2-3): KAGVTQTPRYLIKTRGQQVTLSCSPISGHRSVSWYQQTPGQGLQFLFEYFSETQRNKGNFPGRFSGRQFSNSRSEMNVSTLELGDSALYLCASNEGGALSTDTQYFGPGTRLTVL.

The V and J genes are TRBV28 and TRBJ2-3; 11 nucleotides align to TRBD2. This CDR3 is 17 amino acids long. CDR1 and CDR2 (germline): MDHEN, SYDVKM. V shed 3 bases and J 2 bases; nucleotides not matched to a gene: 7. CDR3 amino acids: CASSFGGLADSTDTQYF. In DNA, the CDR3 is TGTGCCAGCAGTTTCGGGGGACTAGCGGATTCCACAGATACGCAGTATTTT. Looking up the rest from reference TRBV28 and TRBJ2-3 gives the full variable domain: DVKVTQSSRYLVKRTGEKVFLECVQDMDHENMFWYRQDPGLGLRLIYFSYDVKMKEKGDIPEGYSVSREKKERFSLILESASTNQTSMYLCASSFGGLADSTDTQYFGPGTRLTVL.

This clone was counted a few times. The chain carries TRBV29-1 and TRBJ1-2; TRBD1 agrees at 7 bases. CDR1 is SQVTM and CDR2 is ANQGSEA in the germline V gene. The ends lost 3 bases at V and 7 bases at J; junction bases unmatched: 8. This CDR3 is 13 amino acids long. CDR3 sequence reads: CSVDPTGAGGYTF. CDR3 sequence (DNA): TGCAGCGTTGACCCCACAGGGGCGGGTGGCTACACCTTC.

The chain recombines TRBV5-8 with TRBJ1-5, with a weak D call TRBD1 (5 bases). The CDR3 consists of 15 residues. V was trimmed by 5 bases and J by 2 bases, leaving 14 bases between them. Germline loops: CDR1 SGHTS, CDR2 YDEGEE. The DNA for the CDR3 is TGTGCCAGCAGTTTAACAGGCAGTCGCAATCAGCCCCAGCATTTT. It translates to CASSLTGSRNQPQHF. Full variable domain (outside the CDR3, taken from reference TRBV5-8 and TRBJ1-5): EAGVTQSPTHLIKTRGQQATLRCSPISGHTSVYWYQQALGLGLQFLLWYDEGEERNRGNFPPRFSGRQFPNYSSELNVNALELEDSALYLCASSLTGSRNQPQHFGDGTRLSIL.

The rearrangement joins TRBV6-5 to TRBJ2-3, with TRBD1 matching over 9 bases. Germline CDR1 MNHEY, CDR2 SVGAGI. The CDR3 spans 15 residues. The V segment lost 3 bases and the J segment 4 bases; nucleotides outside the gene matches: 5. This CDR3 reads CASSYGDREADTQYF. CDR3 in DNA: TGTGCCAGCAGTTATGGGGACAGGGAAGCAGATACGCAGTATTTT.

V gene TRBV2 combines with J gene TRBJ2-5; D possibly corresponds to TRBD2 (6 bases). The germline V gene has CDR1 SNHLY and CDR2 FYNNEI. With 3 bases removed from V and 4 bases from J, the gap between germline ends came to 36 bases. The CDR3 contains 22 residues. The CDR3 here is CASSETRGLQLAVLRNRETQYF. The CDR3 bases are TGTGCCAGCAGTGAGACGCGGGGACTCCAACTCGCAGTCTTGAGAAACAGAGAGACCCAGTACTTC.

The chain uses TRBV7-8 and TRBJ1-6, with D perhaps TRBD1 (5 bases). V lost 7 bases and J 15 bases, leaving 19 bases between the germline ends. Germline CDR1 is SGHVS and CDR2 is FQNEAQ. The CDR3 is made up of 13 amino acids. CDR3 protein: CASTQANPPVLHF. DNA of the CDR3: TGTGCCAGCACACAGGCTAACCCACCAGTCCTCCACTTT.

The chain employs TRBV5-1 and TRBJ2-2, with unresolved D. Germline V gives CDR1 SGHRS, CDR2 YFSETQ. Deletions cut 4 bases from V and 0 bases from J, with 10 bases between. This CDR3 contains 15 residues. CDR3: CASSGLSPNTGELFF. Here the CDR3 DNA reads TGCGCCAGCAGCGGGCTCAGCCCGAACACCGGGGAGCTGTTTTTT.

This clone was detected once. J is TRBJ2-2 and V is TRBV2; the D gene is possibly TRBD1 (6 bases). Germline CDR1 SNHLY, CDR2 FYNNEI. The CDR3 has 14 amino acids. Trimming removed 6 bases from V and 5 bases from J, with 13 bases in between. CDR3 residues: CASRDGQWTGELFF. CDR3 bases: TGTGCCAGCAGGGACGGACAGTGGACCGGGGAGCTGTTTTTT.

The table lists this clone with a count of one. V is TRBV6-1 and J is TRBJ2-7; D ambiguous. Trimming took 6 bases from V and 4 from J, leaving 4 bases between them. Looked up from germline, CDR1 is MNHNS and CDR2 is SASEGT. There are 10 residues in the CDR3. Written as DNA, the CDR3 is TGTGCCAGCAGCGCGTACGAGCAGTACTTC. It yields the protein CASSAYEQYF.

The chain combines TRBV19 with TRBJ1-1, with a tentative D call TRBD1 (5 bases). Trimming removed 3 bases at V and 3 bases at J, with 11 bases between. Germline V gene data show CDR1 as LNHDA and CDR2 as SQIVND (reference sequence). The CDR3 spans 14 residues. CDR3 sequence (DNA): TGTGCCAGTAGTATGGAACAGGCCCACACTGAAGCTTTCTTT. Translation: CASSMEQAHTEAFF. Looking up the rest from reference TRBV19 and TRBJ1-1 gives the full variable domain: DGGITQSPKYLFRKEGQNVTLSCEQNLNHDAMYWYRQDPGQGLRLIYYSQIVNDFQKGDIAEGYSVSREKKESFPLTVTSAQKNPTAFYLCASSMEQAHTEAFFGQGTRLTVV.